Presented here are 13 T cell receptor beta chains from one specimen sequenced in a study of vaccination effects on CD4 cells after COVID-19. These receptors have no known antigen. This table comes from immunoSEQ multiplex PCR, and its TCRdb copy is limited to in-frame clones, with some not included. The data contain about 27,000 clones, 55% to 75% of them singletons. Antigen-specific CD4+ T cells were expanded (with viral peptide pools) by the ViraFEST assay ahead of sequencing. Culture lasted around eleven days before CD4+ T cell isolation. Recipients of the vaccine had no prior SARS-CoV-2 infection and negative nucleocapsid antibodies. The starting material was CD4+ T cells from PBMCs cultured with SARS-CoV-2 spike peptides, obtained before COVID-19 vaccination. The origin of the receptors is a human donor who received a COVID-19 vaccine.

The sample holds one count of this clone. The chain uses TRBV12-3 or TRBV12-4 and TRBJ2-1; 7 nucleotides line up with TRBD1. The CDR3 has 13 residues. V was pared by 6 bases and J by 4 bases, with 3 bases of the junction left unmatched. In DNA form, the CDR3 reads TGTGCCAGCAGACCGGGACAGTACAATGAGCAGTTCTTC. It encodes CASRPGQYNEQFF.

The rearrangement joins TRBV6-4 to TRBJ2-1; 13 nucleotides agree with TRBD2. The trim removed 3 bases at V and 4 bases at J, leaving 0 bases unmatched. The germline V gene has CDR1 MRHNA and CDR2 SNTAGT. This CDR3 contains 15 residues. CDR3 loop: CASSEGLAGYNEQFF. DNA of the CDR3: TGTGCCAGCAGTGAGGGACTAGCGGGGTACAATGAGCAGTTCTTC.

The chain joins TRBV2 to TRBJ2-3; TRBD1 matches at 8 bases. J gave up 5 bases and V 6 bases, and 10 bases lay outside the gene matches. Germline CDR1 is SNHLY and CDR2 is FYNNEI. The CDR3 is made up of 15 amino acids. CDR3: CASRILQGGIDTQYF. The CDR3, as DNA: TGTGCCAGCAGGATCCTACAGGGGGGTATAGATACGCAGTATTTT.

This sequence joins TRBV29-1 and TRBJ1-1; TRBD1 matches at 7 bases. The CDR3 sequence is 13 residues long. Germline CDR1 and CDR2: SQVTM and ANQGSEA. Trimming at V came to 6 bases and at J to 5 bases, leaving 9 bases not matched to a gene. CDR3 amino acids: CSVTRQGSTEAFF. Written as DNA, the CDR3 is TGCAGCGTAACAAGACAGGGATCAACTGAAGCTTTCTTT.

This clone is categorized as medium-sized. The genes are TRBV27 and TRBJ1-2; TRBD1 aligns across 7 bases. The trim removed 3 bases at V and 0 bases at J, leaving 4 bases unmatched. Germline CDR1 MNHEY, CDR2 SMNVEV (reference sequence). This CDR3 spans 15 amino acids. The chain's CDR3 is CASSFADRANYGYTF. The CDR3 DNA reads TGTGCCAGCAGTTTTGCAGACAGGGCTAACTATGGCTACACCTTC.

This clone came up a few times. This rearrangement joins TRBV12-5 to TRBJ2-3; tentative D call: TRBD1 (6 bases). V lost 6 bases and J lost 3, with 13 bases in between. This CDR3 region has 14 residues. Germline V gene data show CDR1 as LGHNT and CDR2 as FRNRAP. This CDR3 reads CASGAGARTDTQYF. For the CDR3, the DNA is TGTGCTAGTGGGGCAGGGGCTAGGACAGATACGCAGTATTTT.

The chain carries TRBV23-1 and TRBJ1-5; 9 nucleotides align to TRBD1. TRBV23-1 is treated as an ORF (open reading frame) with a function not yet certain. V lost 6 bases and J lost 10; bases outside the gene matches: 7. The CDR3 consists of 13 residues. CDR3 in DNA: TGCGCCAGCAGCCCGGACAGGGGACGACCCCAGCATTTT. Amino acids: CASSPDRGRPQHF.

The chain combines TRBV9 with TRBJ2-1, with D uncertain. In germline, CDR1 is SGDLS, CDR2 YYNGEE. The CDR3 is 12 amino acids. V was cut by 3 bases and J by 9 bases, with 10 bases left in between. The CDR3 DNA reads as TGTGCCAGCAGCGCCCTTTGGGGTGAGCAGTTCTTC. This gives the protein CASSALWGEQFF.

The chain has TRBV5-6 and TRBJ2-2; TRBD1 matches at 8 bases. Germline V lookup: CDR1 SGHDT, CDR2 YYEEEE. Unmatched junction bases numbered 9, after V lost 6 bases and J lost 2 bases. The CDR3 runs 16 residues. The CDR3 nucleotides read TGTGCCAGCACGCTCGGACAGGGTGTCAACACCGGGGAGCTGTTTTTT. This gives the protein CASTLGQGVNTGELFF. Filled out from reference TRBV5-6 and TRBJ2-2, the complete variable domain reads DAGVTQSPTHLIKTRGQQVTLRCSPKSGHDTVSWYQQALGQGPQFIFQYYEEEERQRGNFPDRFSGHQFPNYSSELNVNALLLGDSALYLCASTLGQGVNTGELFFGEGSRLTVL.

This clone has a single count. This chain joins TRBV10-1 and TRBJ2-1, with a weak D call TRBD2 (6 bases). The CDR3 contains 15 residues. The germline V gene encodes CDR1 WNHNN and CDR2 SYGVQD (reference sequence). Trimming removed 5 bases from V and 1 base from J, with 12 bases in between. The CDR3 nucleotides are TGCGCCAGCAGTAGAGGCGGGACGTCCTACAATGAGCAGTTCTTC. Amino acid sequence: CASSRGGTSYNEQFF.

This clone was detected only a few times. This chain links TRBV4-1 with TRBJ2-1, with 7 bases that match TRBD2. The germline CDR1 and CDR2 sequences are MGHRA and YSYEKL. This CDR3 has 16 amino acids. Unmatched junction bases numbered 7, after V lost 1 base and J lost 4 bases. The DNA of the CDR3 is TGCGCCAGCAGCCAAGTACGCCTAGCGGTATACAATGAGCAGTTCTTC. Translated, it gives CASSQVRLAVYNEQFF.

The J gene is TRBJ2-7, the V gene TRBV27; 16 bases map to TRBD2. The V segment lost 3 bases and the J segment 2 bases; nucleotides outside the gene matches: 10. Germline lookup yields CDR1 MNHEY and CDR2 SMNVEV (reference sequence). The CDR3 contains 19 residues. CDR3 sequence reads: CASSFEPPGTSGRAYEQYF. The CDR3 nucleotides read TGTGCCAGCAGTTTCGAACCCCCCGGGACTAGCGGGAGGGCCTACGAGCAGTACTTC.

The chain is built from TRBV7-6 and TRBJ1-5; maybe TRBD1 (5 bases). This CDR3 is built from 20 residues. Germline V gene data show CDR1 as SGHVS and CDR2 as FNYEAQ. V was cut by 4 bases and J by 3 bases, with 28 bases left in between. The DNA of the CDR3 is TGTGCCAGCAGCTCCCGGTGGGCTGGGGGAGTTCCTCCTCACAATCAGCCCCAGCATTTT. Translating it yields CASSSRWAGGVPPHNQPQHF.